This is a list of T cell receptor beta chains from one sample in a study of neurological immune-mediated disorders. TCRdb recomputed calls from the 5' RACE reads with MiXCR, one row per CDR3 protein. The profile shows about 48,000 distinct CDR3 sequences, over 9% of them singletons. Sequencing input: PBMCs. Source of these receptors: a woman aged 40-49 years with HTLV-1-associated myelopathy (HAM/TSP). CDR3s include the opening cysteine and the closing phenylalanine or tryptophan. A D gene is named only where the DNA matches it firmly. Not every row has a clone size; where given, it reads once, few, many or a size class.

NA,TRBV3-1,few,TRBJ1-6,TGTGCCAGCAGCCCCGTCAGAGACAGGAGTTCACCCCTCCACTTT,CASSPVRDRSSPLHF
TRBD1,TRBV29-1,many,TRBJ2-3,TGCAGCGTGACGTCTAGGGACAGATACACAGATACGCAGTATTTT,CSVTSRDRYTDTQYF
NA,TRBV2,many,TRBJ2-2,TGTGCCAGCAGTGAGGCGGCCCCGGGCACCGGGGAGCTGTTTTTT,CASSEAAPGTGELFF
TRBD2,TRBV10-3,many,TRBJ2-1,TGTGCCATCAGCCTGCATTCTAGCGGGGGAGTTTACAATGAGCAGTTCTTC,CAISLHSSGGVYNEQFF
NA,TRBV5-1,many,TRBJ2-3,TGCGCCAGCAGCTTGAAGAGACAGACAGATACGCAGTATTTT,CASSLKRQTDTQYF
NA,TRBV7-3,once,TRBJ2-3,TGTGTCAGCAGCTCAACACGAGGTAGCACAGATACGCAGTATTTT,CVSSSTRGSTDTQYF
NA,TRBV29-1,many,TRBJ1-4,TGCAGCGTTGCCCCCCGGGGTGAAAAACTGTTTTTT,CSVAPRGEKLFF
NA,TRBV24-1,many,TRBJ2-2,TGTGCCACCAGTGAGTCAGGGGTCGGGAACACCGGGGAGCTGTTTTTT,CATSESGVGNTGELFF
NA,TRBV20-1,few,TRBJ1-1,TGCAGTGCTAGCGCTGACGTCACCGAGTTT,CSASADVTEF
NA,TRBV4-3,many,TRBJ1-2,TGCGCCAGCAGCCCACATATGAGGACAGAGGCTGGCTACACCTTC,CASSPHMRTEAGYTF
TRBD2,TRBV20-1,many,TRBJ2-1,TGCAGTGCTAGAGGTCCCGCGGGGGGGTTATACAATGAGCAGTTCTTC,CSARGPAGGLYNEQFF
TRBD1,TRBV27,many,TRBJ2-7,TGTGCCAGCAGTTTCCTGGGCCCCGGGACAGGGGGCCGCCTGGCCGAGCAGTACTTC,CASSFLGPGTGGRLAEQYF
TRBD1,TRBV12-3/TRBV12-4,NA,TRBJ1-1,TGTGCCAGCAGTTTAGAAGGCAGGGGGCTCGGGTGGAACACTGAAGCTTTCTTT,CASSLEGRGLGWNTEAFF
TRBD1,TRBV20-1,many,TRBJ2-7,TGCAGTGCTAGAGTGTTATGGGGACAGGGGTCCTACGAGCAGTACTTC,CSARVLWGQGSYEQYF
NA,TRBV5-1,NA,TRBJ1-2,TGCGCCATCAGCGAAAATACAGGAGCTAACTATGGCTACATCTTC,CAISENTGANYGYIF
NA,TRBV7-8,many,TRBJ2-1,TGTGCCAGCAGCCAGTACCCAGGGGGGCCGGGCTACAATGAGCAGTTCTTC,CASSQYPGGPGYNEQFF
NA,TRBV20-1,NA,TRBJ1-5,TGCAGTGCTAGATTTATGGGGGCTCAGCCCCAGCATTTT,CSARFMGAQPQHF
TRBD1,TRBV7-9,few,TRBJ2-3,TGTGCCAGCAGCTTCACACCGGGACAGGGGGCAGCAGATACGCAGTATTTT,CASSFTPGQGAADTQYF
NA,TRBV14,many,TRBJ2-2,TGTGCCAGCAGCCAAGCATACCGGGACACCCCGAACACCGGGGAGCTGTTTTTT,CASSQAYRDTPNTGELFF
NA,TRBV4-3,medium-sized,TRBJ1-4,TGCGCCAGCAGCCAAGATCATACTAATGAAAAACTGTTTTTT,CASSQDHTNEKLFF
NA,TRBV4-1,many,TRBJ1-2,TGCGCCAGCAGTCTTTCAGGGGTAATTAACTATGGCTACACCTTC,CASSLSGVINYGYTF
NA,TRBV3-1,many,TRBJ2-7,TGTGCCAGCAGCCAAGTACGCCAGGGAGGACGCTACGAGCAGTACTTC,CASSQVRQGGRYEQYF
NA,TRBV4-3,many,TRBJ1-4,TGCGCCAGCAGCCAATTGGTGACTAATGAAAAACTGTTTTTT,CASSQLVTNEKLFF
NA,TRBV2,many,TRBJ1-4,TGTGCCAGCAAGGGATTTACGGATGAAAAACTGTTTTTT,CASKGFTDEKLFF
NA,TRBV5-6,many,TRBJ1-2,TGTGCCAGCAGCTTGGCCCGGACATATGAAGGCTACACCTTC,CASSLARTYEGYTF
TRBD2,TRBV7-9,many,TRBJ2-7,TGTGCCAGCAGCTTCTGGACTAGCGGGGGCCTCACCTACGAGCAGTACTTC,CASSFWTSGGLTYEQYF
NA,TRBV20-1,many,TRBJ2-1,TGCAGTGCTAGAGTGGGGGGGCGAGGAGGTGAGCAGTTCTTC,CSARVGGRGGEQFF
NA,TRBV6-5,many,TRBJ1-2,TGTGCCAGCAGTTACTCAAGGGTCTATGGCTACACCTTC,CASSYSRVYGYTF
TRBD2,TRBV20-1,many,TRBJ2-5,TGCAGTGCTTCTAGCGGGGGACTACCTTTCGAGACCCAGTACTTC,CSASSGGLPFETQYF
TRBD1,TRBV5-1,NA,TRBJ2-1,TGCGCCAGCAGCGCAGACAGGGTAGCTCCTAATGAGCAGTTCTTC,CASSADRVAPNEQFF
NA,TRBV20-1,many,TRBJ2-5,TGCAGTGCTAGAGATGGTACAGAGCACCAAGAGACCCAGTACTTC,CSARDGTEHQETQYF
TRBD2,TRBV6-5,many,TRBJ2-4,TGTGCCAGCAGACACGGGGGGATGGCCAAAAACATTCAGTACTTC,CASRHGGMAKNIQYF
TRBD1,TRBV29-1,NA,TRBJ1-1,TGCAGCGTTGTCGTAACAGGGGAAGGAGATGAAGCTTTCTTT,CSVVVTGEGDEAFF
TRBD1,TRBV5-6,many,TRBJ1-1,TGTGCCAGCAGCTTGCCCGGACAGGGGAACACTGAAGCTTTCTTT,CASSLPGQGNTEAFF
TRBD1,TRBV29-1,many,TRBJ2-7,TGCAGCGTTCAACAGGGGAGCTCCTACGAGCAGTACTTC,CSVQQGSSYEQYF
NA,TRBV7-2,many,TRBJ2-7,TGTGCCAGCAGCTTTAGGGGCTACGAGCAGTACTTC,CASSFRGYEQYF
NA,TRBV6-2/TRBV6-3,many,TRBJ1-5,TGTGCCAGCAGACCAGGCTATAGCAATCAGCCCCAGCATTTT,CASRPGYSNQPQHF
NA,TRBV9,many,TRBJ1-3,TGTGCCAGCAGCCCAGCTGGAAACACCATATATTTT,CASSPAGNTIYF
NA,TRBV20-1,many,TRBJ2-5,TGCAGTGCTTCCCGGGACGCACAAGAGACCCAGTACTTC,CSASRDAQETQYF
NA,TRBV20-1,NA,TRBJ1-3,TGCAGTGCTAGGGACGGGGGTAGCTCTGGAAACACCATATATTTT,CSARDGGSSGNTIYF
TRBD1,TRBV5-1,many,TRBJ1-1,TGCGCCAGCAGACCCGGGGAGGGGGCAAGGGATTCTGAAGCTTTCTTT,CASRPGEGARDSEAFF